This TCR beta chain is from a study of spatial heterogeneity in lung cancer. Study results and caveats: Ubiquitous expanded tumor TCRs were observed in blood more at resection than follow-up.

This clonotype was observed a few times. What it binds is not known. One entry per CDR3 protein results from TCRdb running MiXCR on the 5' RACE reads. The sample lists some 53,000 distinct CDR3 sequences, approximately 7% seen once, with roughly 3% in the top ten. Time point here: sample taken at primary tumor resection. Unsorted whole RNA of tumor, nontumor lung or frozen PBMC was sequenced. Germline V CDR1 and CDR2: SGHNT, YYREEE (reference sequence). Trimming pared 0 bases from V and 5 bases from J, leaving 6 bases between. The CDR3 is 13 amino acids. The chain recombines TRBV5-4 with TRBJ1-5, with unresolved D. This TCR was sampled from a female donor with early-stage non-small cell lung cancer. The specimen comprised PBMCs, sampled at surgery. CDR3 residues: CASSLDWDQPQHF. The CDR3 DNA reads TGTGCCAGCAGCTTGGATTGGGATCAGCCCCAGCATTTT. Looking up the rest from reference TRBV5-4 and TRBJ1-5 gives the full variable domain: ETGVTQSPTHLIKTRGQQVTLRCSSQSGHNTVSWYQQALGQGPQFIFQYYREEENGRGNFPPRFSGLQFPNYSSELNVNALELDDSALYLCASSLDWDQPQHFGDGTRLSIL.